A single TCR beta chain is shown here with its context. The entry originates in a study of blood T cell repertoires in COVID-19. For the study at large: Samples of COVID-19 (acute and convalescent) were obtained from the United States, Italy and Spain.

Authors' methods: Researchers report that nucleated cell counts were estimated from reference gene primer amplification. Clones were read by immunoSEQ multiplex PCR, and TCRdb kept only the in-frame ones, dropping some. V and J calls and clone size follow that table, whereas D and trimming were derived from the DNA. The sample gives about 65,000 clones, approximately 80% of which show up once; approximately 15% is in the top ten. The TCR originated in a man of 80 years or more with acute or convalescent COVID-19. The source material was peripheral blood.

The CDR3 DNA sequence: TGTGCCAGCAGCTTAAGCAGGGGGGTTGGCTACACCTTC. The encoded protein is CASSLSRGVGYTF. The chain couples TRBV7-2 to TRBJ1-2; 7 bases agree with TRBD1. The CDR3 consists of 13 residues. The germline V gene has CDR1 SGHTA and CDR2 FQGNSA. J gave up 7 bases and V 2 bases, and 4 bases lay outside the gene matches.